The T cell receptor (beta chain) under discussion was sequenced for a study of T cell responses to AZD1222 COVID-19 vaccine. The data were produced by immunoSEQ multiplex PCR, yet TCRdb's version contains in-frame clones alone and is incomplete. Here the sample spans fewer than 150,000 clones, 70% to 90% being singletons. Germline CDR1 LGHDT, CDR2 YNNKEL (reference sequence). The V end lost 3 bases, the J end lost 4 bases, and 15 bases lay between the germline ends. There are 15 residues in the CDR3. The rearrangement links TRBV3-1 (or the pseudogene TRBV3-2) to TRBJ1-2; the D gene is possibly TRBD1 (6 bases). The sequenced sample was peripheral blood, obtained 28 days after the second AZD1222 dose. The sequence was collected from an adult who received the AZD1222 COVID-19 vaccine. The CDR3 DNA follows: TGTGCCAGCAGCCAGGAACCTCTGGGGGCCTATGGCTACACCTTC. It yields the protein CASSQEPLGAYGYTF.